This entry describes one T cell receptor (beta chain). No antigen is known for it. The data were taken from a study of human T cells and chemical hapten exposure. Looking at the study overall: It was small differences in pooled library volume that mainly caused per-sample TCR yields to vary. Study-wide results and caveats: TCRs exceeding a frequency of 1 in 1000 stayed unchanged under DPC sensitization.

Sample time point: patch test 1, 2 weeks after DPC sensitization. Treatment noted: therapeutic diphenylcyclopropenone sensitization with weekly scalp DPC. Blood draws preceded each patch test application. Unique molecular identifiers were linked by the library to individual cDNA molecules. TCRdb reprocessed the RACE reads via MiXCR and lists one record per CDR3 protein. The table includes tens of thousands of distinct CDR3 sequences, about 10% detected once. The clonotype comes from a man aged 35-49 years with alopecia areata. Some clones in this sample may be carry-over from other donors' samples. The source was whole blood, collected in connection with sensitization to the hapten diphenylcyclopropenone (DPC).

This CDR3 reads CASWDRGTGNTIYF. The CDR3 DNA reads TGTGCCAGCTGGGACAGGGGGACTGGAAACACCATATATTTT. This chain joins TRBV12-3 or TRBV12-4 and TRBJ1-3; TRBD1 matches 11 bases. The CDR3 covers 14 residues. V shed 8 bases, J shed 2 bases, and the junction held 2 bases outside the gene matches.